Below are 29 T cell receptor beta chains sequenced from a single sample in a study of T cell repertoires in cytomegalovirus infection. TCRdb re-called the reads with MiXCR, one entry per CDR3 protein. The sample lists approximately 180,000 distinct CDR3 sequences; roughly 19% were seen once. Sequencing was carried out using PBMCs. The receptors were gathered from a human donor in good health (CMV status not recorded). Some clones in this sample may be carry-over from other donors' samples.

There are a few counts of this clonotype. The genes are TRBV20-1 and TRBJ2-7; D is unresolved. The V end was cut by 3 bases, the J end by 2 bases, with 8 bases between. Germline assignment: CDR1 DFQATT and CDR2 SNEGSKA (reference sequence). This CDR3 has 12 amino acids. The CDR3 protein is CSASTPAYEQYF. The CDR3 DNA follows: TGCAGTGCTAGTACCCCCGCCTACGAGCAGTACTTC.

This clonotype appeared many times. The V and J genes are TRBV7-9 and TRBJ2-1, with 9 bases that match TRBD1. The length of the CDR3 is 15 residues. V shed 4 bases and J 7 bases; nucleotides not matched to a gene: 8. Germline values: CDR1 SEHNR, CDR2 FQNEAQ (reference sequence). The CDR3 sequence is CASSSQGTGWNEQFF. The DNA for the CDR3 is TGTGCCAGCAGCTCCCAAGGGACAGGGTGGAATGAGCAGTTCTTC.

The chain links TRBV10-3 to TRBJ2-1; D possibly matches TRBD1 or TRBD2 (5 bases each). Germline CDR1 is ENHRY and CDR2 is SYGVKD. There are 15 residues in the CDR3. V was clipped by 6 bases and J by 1 base, with 13 bases between them. The chain's CDR3 is CAISRDQVSYNEQFF. The CDR3 bases are TGTGCCATCAGCCGGGACCAAGTATCCTACAATGAGCAGTTCTTC.

The genes are TRBV29-1 and TRBJ2-7, with 11 bases fitting TRBD2. CDR1 is SQVTM, CDR2 ANQGSEA, per germline. CDR3 length equals 13 residues. The J segment lost 6 bases and the V segment lost 6 bases, leaving 7 bases of the junction unmatched. The CDR3 sequence: CSVVLAGGAEQYF. In DNA, the CDR3 is TGCAGCGTCGTCCTAGCGGGAGGCGCCGAGCAGTACTTC.

This clonotype was recorded a few times. CDR3 bases: TGTGCCAGCAGCGACCGGGACTGGGGCTTGAATGAGCAGTTCTTC. Amino acid sequence: CASSDRDWGLNEQFF. The rearrangement links TRBV28 to TRBJ2-1, with a tentative D call TRBD2 (6 bases). Trimming cost V 6 bases and J 7 bases, with 19 bases left between them. The CDR3 runs 15 residues. Germline V gives CDR1 MDHEN, CDR2 SYDVKM.

This clonotype has more than one count but fewer than ten. The chain's CDR3 is CASKSGDVSGNQPQHF. For the CDR3, the DNA is TGTGCCAGTAAATCCGGGGACGTATCGGGCAATCAGCCCCAGCATTTT. V gene TRBV19 combines with J gene TRBJ1-5, with D tentatively TRBD1 (5 bases). The CDR3 has 16 amino acids. Germline V lookup: CDR1 LNHDA, CDR2 SQIVND (reference sequence). V was clipped by 7 bases and J by 2 bases, with 18 bases between them.

CDR3 amino acids: CASSLPGQGAYEQYF. The CDR3 DNA follows: TGTGCCAGCAGCTTGCCGGGACAGGGGGCCTACGAGCAGTACTTC. V gene TRBV11-3 combines with J gene TRBJ2-7; 11 bases match TRBD1. After removal of 3 bases from V and 2 bases from J, the junction contained 3 bases not matched to a gene. The CDR3 totals 15 residues. Germline V CDR1 and CDR2: SGHNT, YENEEA.

This clonotype has at least ten counts. The chain uses TRBV7-9 and TRBJ2-5; D remains ambiguous. The CDR3 runs 14 residues. V lost 1 base and J lost 3, with 9 bases in between. CDR1 is SEHNR and CDR2 is FQNEAQ in the germline V gene (reference sequence). The CDR3 DNA reads as TGTGCCAGCAGCTTAGTCGGCACCAAAGAGACCCAGTACTTC. Amino acids: CASSLVGTKETQYF.

In this sample, this clonotype turned up many times. This chain links TRBV18 with TRBJ2-6, with 7 bases fitting TRBD1. Germline V gene sequence: CDR1 KGHSH, CDR2 LQKENI. J gave up 0 bases and V 5 bases, and 7 bases lay outside the gene matches. There are 17 residues in the CDR3. As DNA, the CDR3 is TGTGCCAGCTCATCGTATACAGGGGCCTCTGGGGCCAACGTCCTGACTTTC. Amino acid sequence: CASSSYTGASGANVLTF.

This chain uses TRBV3-1 with TRBJ1-2; 8 bases are shared with TRBD1. CDR1 and CDR2 (germline): LGHDT, YNNKEL (reference sequence). This CDR3 has 15 amino acids. V was pared by 1 base and J by 2 bases, with 3 bases of the junction left unmatched. The CDR3 sequence is CASSQGGQDNYGYTF. DNA for the CDR3: TGTGCCAGCAGCCAAGGGGGACAGGACAACTATGGCTACACCTTC.

The chain has TRBV12-3 or TRBV12-4 and TRBJ1-3; D not certain. This CDR3 contains 14 residues. The V end was cut by 6 bases, the J end by 0 bases, with 9 bases between. The CDR3 reads CASSPTNSGNTIYF. CDR3 in DNA: TGTGCCAGCAGCCCTACAAACTCTGGAAACACCATATATTTT.

There are many counts of this clonotype. J is TRBJ2-5 and V is TRBV7-2, with D tentatively TRBD2 (6 bases). CDR3 size: 14 residues. Germline loops: CDR1 SGHTA, CDR2 FQGNSA. The ends were cut back, 3 bases at V and 2 bases at J, with 10 bases in the middle. The CDR3 sequence is CASSLFRGQETQYF. CDR3 sequence (DNA): TGTGCCAGCAGCTTGTTTCGGGGGCAAGAGACCCAGTACTTC.

This clonotype was counted only a few times. CDR3 region: CASSLSPGGGYTF. Written as DNA, the CDR3 is TGTGCCAGCAGCTTATCCCCGGGTGGGGGCTACACCTTC. The chain combines TRBV7-9 with TRBJ1-2; D is uncertain. CDR3 length: 13 residues. Trimming stripped 2 bases from V and 8 bases from J, with 12 bases between. Looked up from germline, CDR1 is SEHNR and CDR2 is FQNEAQ (reference sequence).

Only a few counts were recorded for this clonotype. CDR3 bases: TGTGCCAGCAACCAAAGAGGCCAGGCCACGGGCCAGCCCCAGCATTTT. It codes for CASNQRGQATGQPQHF. V is TRBV6-1 and J is TRBJ1-5; D remains ambiguous. The CDR3 totals 16 residues. Germline V gives CDR1 MNHNS, CDR2 SASEGT. The ends were cut back, 7 bases at V and 7 bases at J, with 23 bases in the middle.

The chain is built from TRBV14 and TRBJ1-2; D might be TRBD1 (5 bases). CDR1 and CDR2 from the germline V gene are SGHDN and FVKESK. V was pared by 10 bases and J by 3 bases, with 15 bases between. This CDR3 region has 13 residues. CDR3 DNA sequence: TGTGCCACCTCTTTCGGGACGGACTATGGCTACACCTTC. This translates into CATSFGTDYGYTF.

J is TRBJ2-1 and V is TRBV9, with 9 bases matching TRBD1. Germline V lookup: CDR1 SGDLS, CDR2 YYNGEE. Trimming took 3 bases from V and 7 from J; bases not matched to a gene: 8. The CDR3 totals 15 residues. The CDR3 DNA sequence: TGTGCCAGCAGCGAGGGACAGGGCTGGGCGAATGAGCAGTTCTTC. Translation: CASSEGQGWANEQFF.

This clonotype has just a few counts. The genes are TRBV7-6 and TRBJ2-1, with D possibly being TRBD1 (6 bases). Germline assignment: CDR1 SGHVS and CDR2 FNYEAQ. V lost 7 bases to trimming and J lost 4 bases, with 8 bases between them. CDR3 size: 12 residues. The CDR3 bases are TGTGCCAGCAAGGACAGATACAATGAGCAGTTCTTC. It yields the protein CASKDRYNEQFF.

This clonotype was seen at least ten times. The V gene is TRBV7-2, the J gene TRBJ2-7; no reliable D call. CDR1 and CDR2 from the germline V gene are SGHTA and FQGNSA. The CDR3 sequence is 15 residues long. The V end lost 0 bases, the J end lost 2 bases, and 11 bases lay between the germline ends. Written as DNA, the CDR3 is TGTGCCAGCAGCTTAGCGGGCGGAGAACCCTACGAGCAGTACTTC. Its translation: CASSLAGGEPYEQYF. Based on the CDR3 plus reference TRBV7-2 and TRBJ2-7, the full variable domain is GAGVSQSPSNKVTEKGKDVELRCDPISGHTALYWYRQSLGQGLEFLIYFQGNSAPDKSGLPSDRFSAERTGGSVSTLTIQRTQQEDSAVYLCASSLAGGEPYEQYFGPGTRLTVT.

V is TRBV28 and J is TRBJ1-2; TRBD1 is a possible D gene (6 bases). This CDR3 region has 15 residues. In germline, CDR1 is MDHEN, CDR2 SYDVKM. The V and J ends lost 6 bases and 0 bases respectively, with 14 bases between them. The DNA of the CDR3 is TGTGCCAGCAGACCACAGGGACCGTCTAACTATGGCTACACCTTC. Amino acid sequence: CASRPQGPSNYGYTF.

This chain joins TRBV6-1 and TRBJ2-1; D remains unclear. This CDR3 has 14 amino acids. The ends were cut back, 8 bases at V and 0 bases at J, with 11 bases in the middle. Germline assignment: CDR1 MNHNS and CDR2 SASEGT. In DNA form, the CDR3 reads TGTGCCAGCCGAGGTTCGAGCTCCTACAATGAGCAGTTCTTC. Its protein product is CASRGSSSYNEQFF.

This chain uses TRBV5-1 with TRBJ1-6; D ambiguous. The germline gives CDR1 SGHRS, CDR2 YFSETQ. The CDR3 is made up of 13 amino acids. Deletions cut 4 bases from V and 9 bases from J, with 11 bases between. The CDR3 nucleotides read TGCGCCAGCAGCCCCGAATTCATTTCACCCCTCCACTTT. Its translation is CASSPEFISPLHF.

The sample holds a few counts of this clonotype. The chain combines TRBV19 with TRBJ1-1, with a weak D call TRBD1 (5 bases). The germline V gene has CDR1 LNHDA and CDR2 SQIVND (reference sequence). The CDR3 runs to 14 residues. Trimming took off 4 bases at V and 1 base at J, with 10 bases between the two ends. CDR3: CASSTRDPNTEAFF. CDR3 nucleotides: TGTGCCAGTAGTACCAGGGACCCGAACACTGAAGCTTTCTTT.

This clonotype was detected many times. The chain links TRBV7-8 to TRBJ2-7; D is perhaps TRBD1 or TRBD2 (7 bases each). Between the trimmed V and J ends, which lost 5 bases and 4 bases, there was a span of 21 bases. This CDR3 spans 16 amino acids. Germline V CDR1 and CDR2: SGHVS, FQNEAQ. DNA for the CDR3: TGTGCCAGCAGCGCGGGGGTAAGGGGGCGTCAGTACGAGCAGTACTTC. Amino acids: CASSAGVRGRQYEQYF.

The V and J genes are TRBV19 and TRBJ2-3; possible D gene TRBD1, 5 bases. Trimming shortened V by 5 bases and J by 4 bases, and 16 bases separated the two germline ends. The CDR3 extends over 15 amino acids. From germline, CDR1 is LNHDA and CDR2 SQIVND (reference sequence). CDR3 sequence: CASSSRQNAPDTQYF. CDR3 bases: TGTGCCAGTAGTTCCCGACAGAATGCGCCAGATACGCAGTATTTT.

This sequence joins TRBV28 and TRBJ2-2, with D perhaps matching TRBD1 (5 bases). Germline assignment: CDR1 MDHEN and CDR2 SYDVKM. This CDR3 is built from 14 residues. Trimming stripped 2 bases from V and 7 bases from J, with 11 bases between. In DNA form, the CDR3 reads TGTGCCAGCAGTTTAACAGGAAACCTCGGGGAGCTGTTTTTT. This codes for CASSLTGNLGELFF.

This clonotype was seen a handful of times. The chain joins TRBV6-2 or TRBV6-3 to TRBJ1-5; maybe TRBD1 (6 bases). The CDR3 consists of 15 residues. V was pared by 10 bases and J by 6 bases, with 22 bases between. CDR1 and CDR2 (germline): MNHEY, SVGEGT. The CDR3 DNA follows: TGTGCCACCGGCCTGGGACACCAGAGCCCTCAGCCCCAGCATTTT. Protein: CATGLGHQSPQPQHF.

This clonotype was observed a handful of times. The chain links TRBV11-3 to TRBJ2-7; TRBD2 aligns across 11 bases. The CDR3 sequence is 15 residues long. CDR1 SGHNT and CDR2 YENEEA come from the germline V gene. The ends lost 5 bases at V and 6 bases at J; junction bases unmatched: 9. For the CDR3, the DNA is TGTGCCAGCAGCCCACTAGCGGGAGAAGGACGCGAGCAGTACTTC. Amino acids: CASSPLAGEGREQYF.

The chain recombines TRBV6-2 or TRBV6-3 with TRBJ1-1; D might be TRBD1 (5 bases). With 2 bases removed from V and 6 bases from J, the gap between germline ends came to 25 bases. CDR3 length equals 18 residues. The germline CDR1 and CDR2 sequences are MNHEY and SVGEGT. CDR3 coding DNA: TGTGCCAGCAGTTACCCTAGTGGAGGGGCAATGGGAAGTTCTGAAGCTTTCTTT. Protein product: CASSYPSGGAMGSSEAFF.

This clonotype has a handful of counts. The rearrangement uses TRBV13 and TRBJ1-2; D remains ambiguous. V was cut by 1 base and J by 6 bases, with 6 bases left in between. CDR3 length equals 12 residues. The germline CDR1 and CDR2 sequences are PRHDT and FYEKMQ (reference sequence). The CDR3 bases are TGTGCCAGCAGCTTAGCAGGCGATGGCTACACCTTC. Translated, it gives CASSLAGDGYTF.